The 18 T cell receptor beta chains in this list originate from one sample, sequenced in a study of shared clonotypes between healthy human individuals (dated by TCRdb to about 2020). Library prep was done by the immunoSEQ multiplex PCR assay. The clones in this table, taken by TCRdb from immuneACCESS, are in-frame only. Not every clone is retained; where verified, under half of the shortfall comes from an unresolved V gene, and the cause of the rest is unknown. For this sample there are under 2,500,000 clones; approximately 95% appear just once. Approximately 0.13% of the sample lies in the top ten. The sample comprised naive CD4+ T cells sorted from blood. Sample cell subset or site, as interpreted from the label and publication: CD45RA+ positively selected. Source of these receptors: a man between 18 and 35 years old in good health.

The rearrangement links TRBV28 to TRBJ1-3, with D possibly being TRBD1 (5 bases). Looked up from germline, CDR1 is MDHEN and CDR2 is SYDVKM. V was clipped by 5 bases and J by 0 bases, with 17 bases between them. The CDR3 length is 17 residues. CDR3 residues: CASSPLVYRSSGNTIYF. CDR3 sequence (DNA): TGTGCCAGCAGTCCCCTGGTCTACAGGAGCTCTGGAAACACCATATATTTT.

This rearrangement joins TRBV5-4 to TRBJ1-5, with 8 bases fitting TRBD1. There are 13 residues in the CDR3. The germline gives CDR1 SGHNT, CDR2 YYREEE (reference sequence). With V trimmed by 4 bases and J by 6 bases, 3 bases remained unmatched. CDR3 amino acids: CASSQDRVQPQHF. The DNA of the CDR3 is TGTGCCAGCAGCCAGGACAGGGTTCAGCCCCAGCATTTT.

The CDR3 nucleotides read TGTGCCAGTTCAAGGGACGGGAACACCGGGGAGCTGTTTTTT. Translation gives CASSRDGNTGELFF. The chain carries TRBV19 and TRBJ2-2; D tentatively reads TRBD1 or TRBD2 (5 bases each). The V end was cut by 8 bases, the J end by 1 base, with 11 bases between. This CDR3 has 14 residues. Germline lookup yields CDR1 LNHDA and CDR2 SQIVND (reference sequence).

The genes are TRBV6-1 and TRBJ1-2; D remains ambiguous. Trimming removed 5 bases from V and 0 bases from J, with 4 bases in between. The CDR3 loop spans 12 amino acids. Germline-derived CDR1 and CDR2 are MNHNS and SASEGT. This chain's CDR3 is CASSFPNYGYTF. The CDR3 bases are TGTGCCAGCAGTTTCCCTAACTATGGCTACACCTTC.

The V gene is TRBV5-1, the J gene TRBJ1-6; no definite D call. This CDR3 region has 16 residues. V dropped 1 base and J dropped 5 bases, with 13 bases sitting between them. Germline V gene lookup returns CDR1 SGHRS and CDR2 YFSETQ. The CDR3 reads CASSLYALTNNSPLHF. DNA for the CDR3: TGCGCCAGCAGCTTGTACGCGCTAACAAATAATTCACCCCTCCACTTT. The entire variable domain, with the rest obtained from reference TRBV5-1 and TRBJ1-6, is as follows: KAGVTQTPRYLIKTRGQQVTLSCSPISGHRSVSWYQQTPGQGLQFLFEYFSETQRNKGNFPGRFSGRQFSNSRSEMNVSTLELGDSALYLCASSLYALTNNSPLHFGNGTRLTVT.

The chain carries TRBV6-5 and TRBJ1-4; D is possibly TRBD1 (6 bases). Germline values: CDR1 MNHEY, CDR2 SVGAGI. The CDR3 has 11 residues. The V end lost 9 bases, the J end lost 13 bases, and 15 bases lay between the germline ends. CDR3 residues: CASGRGLGLFF. The CDR3, as DNA: TGTGCCAGTGGCCGGGGGCTAGGACTGTTTTTT.

The rearrangement uses TRBV19 and TRBJ1-2; no reliable D call. CDR1 is LNHDA, CDR2 SQIVND, per germline (reference sequence). V was trimmed by 3 bases and J by 5 bases, leaving 10 bases between them. The CDR3 is made up of 13 amino acids. The CDR3 sequence is CASSMEVQYGYTF. CDR3 DNA sequence: TGTGCCAGTAGTATGGAGGTTCAATATGGCTACACCTTC.

This chain links TRBV7-2 with TRBJ2-7, with 7 bases aligning to TRBD1. CDR1 and CDR2 (germline): SGHTA, FQGNSA. CDR3 length equals 15 residues. The J segment lost 5 bases and the V segment lost 1 base, leaving 8 bases of the junction unmatched. The CDR3 region is CASSLGLVTGNEQYF. CDR3 bases: TGTGCCAGCAGCTTAGGGTTGGTGACAGGGAACGAGCAGTACTTC.

The rearrangement links TRBV25-1 to TRBJ2-3; TRBD2 is a possible D gene (6 bases). Germline V gene lookup returns CDR1 MGHDK and CDR2 SYGVNS. The length of the CDR3 is 15 residues. Deletions cut 1 base from V and 3 bases from J, with 11 bases between. CDR3 sequence (DNA): TGTGCCAGCAGTGAATTAGGGACTTCTACAGATACGCAGTATTTT. It codes for CASSELGTSTDTQYF.

The V gene is TRBV5-1, the J gene TRBJ2-7; the D gene is possibly TRBD2 (5 bases). The V gene lost 4 bases and the J gene lost 7 bases, with 15 bases spanning the gap. The CDR3 is 13 residues long. Germline V gene data show CDR1 as SGHRS and CDR2 as YFSETQ. CDR3 loop: CASSPLPRGEQYF. CDR3 in DNA: TGCGCCAGCAGCCCGCTCCCCCGAGGGGAGCAGTACTTC.

This chain joins TRBV6-1 and TRBJ1-1; D is ambiguous. The CDR3 sequence is 11 residues long. Per the germline V gene, CDR1 is MNHNS and CDR2 is SASEGT. V lost 6 bases to trimming and J lost 11 bases, with 13 bases between them. CDR3 loop: CASSRQVGAFF. The CDR3 nucleotides read TGTGCCAGCAGCCGCCAGGTGGGGGCTTTCTTT.

The chain couples TRBV9 to TRBJ2-3; 7 nucleotides align to TRBD1. Losses at the gene ends were 4 bases for V and 3 bases for J; bases not matched to a gene: 8. This CDR3 has 15 amino acids. Germline assignment: CDR1 SGDLS and CDR2 YYNGEE. As DNA, the CDR3 is TGTGCCAGCAGCATGACAGGGCCTCGAACAGATACGCAGTATTTT. Its translation is CASSMTGPRTDTQYF.

A remark on this clone: Different DNA sequences within this sample yield the same CDR3. CDR3 protein: CASSSGYEQYF. DNA of the CDR3: TGCGCCAGCAGTTCAGGGTACGAGCAGTACTTC. The chain is built from TRBV10-2 and TRBJ2-7; D may be TRBD1 (5 bases). The V end was cut by 5 bases, the J end by 4 bases, with 6 bases between. Germline CDR1 is WSHSY and CDR2 is SAAADI. The CDR3 sequence is 11 residues long.

This clone is a singleton in its sample. V gene TRBV19 combines with J gene TRBJ1-2; 7 positions match TRBD1. Trimming took 1 base from V and 4 from J; bases not matched to a gene: 6. Germline V gene sequence: CDR1 LNHDA, CDR2 SQIVND (reference sequence). The CDR3 runs 15 residues. Here the CDR3 DNA reads TGTGCCAGTAGTATAGTGGCAGGGGGAATCTATGGCTACACCTTC. Translated, it gives CASSIVAGGIYGYTF.

The V gene is TRBV5-1, the J gene TRBJ2-2; 10 bases are a match to TRBD2. From germline, CDR1 is SGHRS and CDR2 YFSETQ. There are 17 residues in the CDR3. Unmatched junction bases numbered 6, after V lost 2 bases and J lost 2 bases. The CDR3 bases are TGCGCCAGCAGCTTTTACCGGACTAGCGGAAACACCGGGGAGCTGTTTTTT. Protein sequence: CASSFYRTSGNTGELFF.

CDR3 in amino acids: CASSAGTGYSNQPQHF. The CDR3 DNA follows: TGTGCCAGCAGTGCGGGGACAGGTTATAGCAATCAGCCCCAGCATTTT. The rearrangement uses TRBV6-1 and TRBJ1-5; 8 bases are a match to TRBD1. CDR3 length equals 16 residues. Per germline, CDR1 MNHNS and CDR2 SASEGT. Germline trimming cut 4 bases from V and 0 bases from J; bases unmatched to any gene: 5.

The table lists this clone with a count of one. The genes are TRBV28 and TRBJ1-3; D uncertain. V gave up 7 bases and J gave up 0 bases, with 16 bases separating them. This CDR3 region has 16 residues. Germline lookup yields CDR1 MDHEN and CDR2 SYDVKM. This CDR3 reads CASTPSRGVSGNTIYF. The CDR3 DNA is TGTGCCAGCACCCCTTCCCGGGGAGTCTCTGGAAACACCATATATTTT.

The chain has TRBV10-3 and TRBJ2-1, with TRBD2 matching over 10 bases. The CDR3 extends over 16 amino acids. Trimming cost V 4 bases and J 4 bases; bases outside gene matches: 7. Germline loops: CDR1 ENHRY, CDR2 SYGVKD. CDR3 DNA: TGTGCCATCAGTGCCTTGGCTAGCGGGGGATACAATGAGCAGTTCTTC. Residues: CAISALASGGYNEQFF.